This TCR beta chain appears in the sequencing data of a study of CD8 T cells in Susac syndrome. Trimming stripped 2 bases from V and 4 bases from J, with 17 bases between. CDR3 length equals 16 residues. CDR1 and CDR2 from the germline V gene are SGHAT and FQNNGV. RNA totalling about 0.45 to 1 ug underwent reverse transcription with random hexamers. It was immunoSEQ multiplex PCR that amplified TCR beta CDR3 across 54 Vbeta and 13 Jbeta. TCRdb independently ran MiXCR on the immunoSEQ multiplex PCR reads; one entry per CDR3 protein. Of some 260,000 distinct CDR3 sequences in the sample, 70% to 90% were seen once. TCR beta was sequenced from blood CD8+ and CD4+ T cells.

The V gene is TRBV11-2, the J gene TRBJ2-5, with D maybe TRBD2 (5 bases). The source of this sequence is a human donor with multiple sclerosis. Sequencing was done on a sample of CD8+ T cells from PBMCs. In DNA, the CDR3 is TGTGCCAGCAGCTTACAATTTGGGCCGGGAATAGAGACCCAGTACTTC. Its protein product is CASSLQFGPGIETQYF.